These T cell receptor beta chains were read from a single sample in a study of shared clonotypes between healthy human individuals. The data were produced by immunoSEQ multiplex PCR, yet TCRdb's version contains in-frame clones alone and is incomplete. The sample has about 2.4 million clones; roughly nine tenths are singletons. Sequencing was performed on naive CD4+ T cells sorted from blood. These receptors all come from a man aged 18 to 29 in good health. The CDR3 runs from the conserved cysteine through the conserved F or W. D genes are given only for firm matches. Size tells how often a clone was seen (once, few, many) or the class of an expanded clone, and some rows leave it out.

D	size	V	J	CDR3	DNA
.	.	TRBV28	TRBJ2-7	CASYGGSGFSYEQYF	TGTGCCAGCTACGGCGGGTCGGGGTTCTCCTACGAGCAGTACTTC
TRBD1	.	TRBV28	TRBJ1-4	CASSRPGTGFEKLFF	TGTGCCAGCAGTCGTCCCGGGACAGGGTTCGAAAAACTGTTTTTT
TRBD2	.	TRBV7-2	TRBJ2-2	CASSQRALAGGELFF	TGTGCCAGCAGTCAAAGAGCGCTAGCGGGCGGGGAGCTGTTTTTT
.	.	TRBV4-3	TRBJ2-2	CASSQMVGSTGELFF	TGCGCCAGCAGCCAAATGGTAGGGAGCACCGGGGAGCTGTTTTTT
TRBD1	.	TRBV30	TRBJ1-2	CAWRPDRGLGYTF	TGTGCCTGGAGACCGGACAGGGGGCTTGGCTACACCTTC
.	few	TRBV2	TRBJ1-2	CASTGSDYGYTF	TGTGCCAGCACGGGATCTGACTATGGCTACACCTTC
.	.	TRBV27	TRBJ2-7	CASRKRQLLNYEQYF	TGTGCCAGCAGAAAAAGGCAGCTTCTAAACTACGAGCAGTACTTC
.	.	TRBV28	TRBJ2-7	CASTDRTPYEQYF	TGTGCCAGCACTGACAGGACCCCCTACGAGCAGTACTTC
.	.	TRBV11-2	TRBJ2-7	CASSSKREDYANYEQYF	TGTGCCAGCAGCTCGAAGAGGGAGGACTATGCCAACTACGAGCAGTACTTC
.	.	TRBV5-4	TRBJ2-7	CASSLAGARVSYEQYF	TGTGCCAGCAGCTTGGCAGGGGCGCGGGTATCCTACGAGCAGTACTTC
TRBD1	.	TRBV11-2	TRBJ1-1	CASSTQGVGNTEAFF	TGTGCCAGCAGCACGCAGGGGGTCGGTAACACTGAAGCTTTCTTT
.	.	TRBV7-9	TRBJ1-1	CASSVSTNTEAFF	TGTGCCAGCAGCGTGTCTACGAACACTGAAGCTTTCTTT
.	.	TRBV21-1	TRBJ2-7	CASTEGRWPPTHQYF	TGTGCCAGCACCGAGGGGCGGTGGCCTCCTACGCACCAGTACTTC
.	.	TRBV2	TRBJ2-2	CASTAGYTGELFF	TGTGCCAGCACAGCGGGCTACACCGGGGAGCTGTTTTTT
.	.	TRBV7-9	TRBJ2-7	CASSPGLGDGIYEQYF	TGTGCCAGCAGCCCCGGTCTAGGGGACGGGATTTACGAGCAGTACTTC
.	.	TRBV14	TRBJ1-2	CASSQAGIYGYTF	TGTGCCAGCAGCCAAGCTGGGATCTATGGCTACACCTTC
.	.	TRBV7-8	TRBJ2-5	CASSLGAGQETQYF	TGTGCCAGCAGCTTAGGGGCAGGACAAGAGACCCAGTACTTC
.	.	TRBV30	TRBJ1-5	CAWSRDSLNQPQHF	TGTGCCTGGAGTAGGGATAGTCTAAATCAGCCCCAGCATTTT
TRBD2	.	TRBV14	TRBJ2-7	CASSSTSGRGEQYF	TGTGCCAGCAGCTCTACTAGCGGGAGAGGCGAGCAGTACTTC
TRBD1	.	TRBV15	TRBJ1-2	CATEGIQGSGYTF	TGTGCCACCGAGGGTATACAGGGGAGCGGCTACACCTTC
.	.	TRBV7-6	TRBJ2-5	CASSYLKETQYF	TGTGCCAGCAGCTACTTAAAAGAGACCCAGTACTTC
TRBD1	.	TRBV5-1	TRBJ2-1	CASSTGTAYNEQFF	TGCGCCAGCAGCACAGGGACAGCTTACAATGAGCAGTTCTTC
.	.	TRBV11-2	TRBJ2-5	CATRVGETQYF	TGTGCCACCCGGGTCGGGGAGACCCAGTACTTC
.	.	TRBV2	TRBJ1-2	CASSEQASNYGYTF	TGTGCCAGCAGTGAACAAGCTTCTAACTATGGCTACACCTTC
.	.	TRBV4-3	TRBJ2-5	CASSQDPGTQETQYF	TGCGCCAGCAGCCAAGATCCCGGGACCCAAGAGACCCAGTACTTC
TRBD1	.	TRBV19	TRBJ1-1	CASSKAGGNTEAFF	TGTGCCAGTAGTAAGGCAGGGGGGAACACTGAAGCTTTCTTT
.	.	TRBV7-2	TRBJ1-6	CASSFISAGDGNSPLHF	TGTGCCAGCAGCTTTATTTCGGCAGGGGACGGAAATTCACCCCTCCACTTT
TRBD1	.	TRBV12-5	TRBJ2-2	CASGLGTGVVGELFF	TGTGCTAGTGGTTTGGGGACAGGGGTGGTCGGGGAGCTGTTTTTT
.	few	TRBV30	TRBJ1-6	CAWSEDSLAHSPLHF	TGTGCCTGGAGCGAGGACAGCCTTGCGCATTCACCCCTCCACTTT
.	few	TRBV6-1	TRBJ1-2	CASSHRTLAYGYTF	TGTGCCAGCAGTCATAGGACTCTTGCCTATGGCTACACCTTC
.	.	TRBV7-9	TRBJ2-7	CASSLAGGSSYEQYF	TGTGCCAGCAGCTTAGCGGGCGGTAGCTCCTACGAGCAGTACTTC
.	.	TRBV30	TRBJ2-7	CAWGTLTYEQYF	TGTGCCTGGGGGACTTTGACCTACGAGCAGTACTTC
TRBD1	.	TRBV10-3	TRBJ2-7	CAISNAGGGYEQYF	TGTGCCATCAGTAACGCAGGGGGCGGGTACGAGCAGTACTTC